The next 27 T cell receptor beta chains were all read from a single sample in a study of control samples from healthy donors and cancer patients. TCRdb keeps only in-frame clones here, not all; method: immunoSEQ multiplex PCR. This table holds roughly 100,000 clones, roughly 92% found once. The sequenced sample consisted of blood. These receptors came from a human donor in good health. The donor label of this sample is uncertain.

The V call is TRBV29-1, the J call TRBJ2-1, with TRBD1 matching 7 bases. The CDR3 runs 14 residues. Germline assignment: CDR1 SQVTM and CDR2 ANQGSEA. Losses at the gene ends were 6 bases for V and 0 bases for J; bases not matched to a gene: 5. The CDR3 nucleotides are TGCAGCGTGGACCGGGACAGCTCCTACAATGAGCAGTTCTTC. Protein sequence: CSVDRDSSYNEQFF.

This clone has more than one count but fewer than ten. J is TRBJ1-1 and V is TRBV6-5, with D uncertain. The CDR3 loop spans 15 amino acids. Trimming stripped 0 bases from V and 1 base from J, with 9 bases between. Germline V gene data show CDR1 as MNHEY and CDR2 as SVGAGI. CDR3: CASSYSSRGNTEAFF. DNA for the CDR3: TGTGCCAGCAGTTACTCGAGTAGAGGGAACACTGAAGCTTTCTTT.

The rearrangement links TRBV9 to TRBJ2-2; no firm D call. Germline V gene lookup returns CDR1 SGDLS and CDR2 YYNGEE. Trimming took off 1 base at V and 5 bases at J, with 12 bases between the two ends. The CDR3 spans 15 residues. The CDR3 protein is CASSVSGLSTGELFF. CDR3 nucleotide sequence: TGTGCCAGCAGCGTATCCGGGCTGTCGACCGGGGAGCTGTTTTTT.

The chain couples TRBV29-1 to TRBJ2-7, with D perhaps matching TRBD1 (5 bases). Per germline, CDR1 SQVTM and CDR2 ANQGSEA. Between the trimmed V and J ends, which lost 1 base and 4 bases, there was a span of 14 bases. This CDR3 contains 14 residues. The CDR3 loop reads CSVEGPGSEYEQYF. CDR3 nucleotides: TGCAGCGTTGAAGGCCCAGGGTCGGAATACGAGCAGTACTTC.

This clone was seen only a few times. This chain connects TRBV12-3 or TRBV12-4 to TRBJ2-7; D unclear. This CDR3 is built from 11 residues. Trimming shortened V by 3 bases and J by 7 bases, and 7 bases separated the two germline ends. The CDR3: CASSLLGEQYF. The CDR3 bases are TGTGCCAGCAGTTTGTTGGGGGAGCAGTACTTC.

V and J are TRBV3-1 (or the pseudogene TRBV3-2) and TRBJ1-2; TRBD1 matches at 7 bases. Germline trimming cut 2 bases from V and 4 bases from J; bases unmatched to any gene: 7. Germline V gene sequence: CDR1 LGHDT, CDR2 YNNKEL (reference sequence). The CDR3 contains 15 residues. The CDR3 coding sequence is TGTGCCAGCAGCCAACCCGGGACAGTCTTCTATGGCTACACCTTC. The encoded protein is CASSQPGTVFYGYTF.

The chain combines TRBV4-2 with TRBJ1-4; the D gene is possibly TRBD1 (6 bases). Germline-derived CDR1 and CDR2 are LGHNA and YNFKEQ. Between the trimmed V and J ends, which lost 1 base and 7 bases, there was a span of 7 bases. The CDR3 extends over 13 amino acids. CDR3 sequence reads: CASSQGGGEKLFF. CDR3 coding DNA: TGTGCCAGCAGCCAAGGAGGGGGTGAAAAACTGTTTTTT.

As regards this clone: One junction end disagrees with the germline gene, perhaps due to a read error. This chain links TRBV19 with TRBJ2-2; D possibly uses TRBD1 or TRBD2 (6 bases each). The CDR3 totals 15 residues. Germline loops: CDR1 LNHDA, CDR2 SQIVND (reference sequence). The CDR3 nucleotides read TGTGCCAGTAGAATAGGGGGGAGGAACACCGGGGAGCTGTTTTTT. Translated, it gives CASRIGGRNTGELFF.

The chain links TRBV5-1 to TRBJ1-6; 11 bases agree with TRBD1. The CDR3 runs to 16 residues. In germline, CDR1 is SGHRS, CDR2 YFSETQ. With V trimmed by 4 bases and J by 6 bases, 6 bases remained unmatched. This chain's CDR3 is CASSPGTGGSNSPLHF. CDR3 DNA sequence: TGCGCCAGCAGCCCCGGGACAGGGGGAAGTAATTCACCCCTCCACTTT.

This rearrangement joins TRBV4-2 to TRBJ2-3; D not resolved. The germline V gene has CDR1 LGHNA and CDR2 YNFKEQ. The CDR3 is made up of 13 amino acids. The V and J ends lost 4 bases and 4 bases respectively, with 9 bases between them. The CDR3 DNA reads TGTGCCAGCAGCCCTGTAAAGGCAGATACGCAGTATTTT. It codes for CASSPVKADTQYF.

The chain couples TRBV4-3 to TRBJ1-1; the D is unclear. Germline-derived CDR1 and CDR2 are LGHNA and YSLEER. There are 13 residues in the CDR3. Trimming stripped 0 bases from V and 2 bases from J, with 4 bases between. The CDR3 DNA reads as TGCGCCAGCAGCCAAGATCGAAACACTGAAGCTTTCTTT. Residues: CASSQDRNTEAFF.

The J gene is TRBJ1-5, the V gene TRBV10-3; D not certain. The germline V gene has CDR1 ENHRY and CDR2 SYGVKD. The ends were cut back, 2 bases at V and 7 bases at J, with 12 bases in the middle. The CDR3 consists of 14 residues. Here the CDR3 DNA reads TGTGCCATCAGTGAGGACACCCTAGGGCAGCCCCAGCATTTT. It specifies CAISEDTLGQPQHF.

The chain employs TRBV3-1 (or the pseudogene TRBV3-2) and TRBJ1-3, with TRBD1 identical over 8 bases. V gave up 4 bases and J gave up 4 bases; unmatched junction bases: 3. Germline V lookup: CDR1 LGHDT, CDR2 YNNKEL (reference sequence). CDR3 length: 14 residues. CDR3 sequence: CASSPRTGGNTIYF. CDR3 sequence (DNA): TGTGCCAGCAGCCCTAGGACAGGGGGAAACACCATATATTTT.

This clone was detected only once. The chain couples TRBV3-1 (or the pseudogene TRBV3-2) to TRBJ2-4; D gene ambiguous. The V and J ends lost 3 bases and 3 bases respectively, with 9 bases between them. This CDR3 is built from 14 residues. Germline assignment: CDR1 LGHDT and CDR2 YNNKEL (reference sequence). This CDR3 reads CASSQGLGKNIQYF. The CDR3 DNA is TGTGCCAGCAGCCAGGGTTTAGGCAAAAACATTCAGTACTTC.

The genes are TRBV5-6 and TRBJ2-7; no reliable D call. Germline loops: CDR1 SGHDT, CDR2 YYEEEE. V lost 0 bases to trimming and J lost 0 bases, with 10 bases between them. The CDR3 is made up of 15 amino acids. CDR3 protein: CASSLAILNSYEQYF. The CDR3 DNA follows: TGTGCCAGCAGCTTGGCCATACTTAACTCCTACGAGCAGTACTTC.

CDR3 bases: TGTGCCAGCAGCACGCGGTCAACAGGGAGGGGCACTGAAGCTTTCTTT. It codes for CASSTRSTGRGTEAFF. The chain links TRBV3-1 (or the pseudogene TRBV3-2) to TRBJ1-1, with D tentatively TRBD1 (6 bases). This CDR3 region has 16 residues. Germline V CDR1 and CDR2: LGHDT, YNNKEL (reference sequence). Trimming cost V 5 bases and J 4 bases, with 20 bases left between them.

J is TRBJ2-7 and V is TRBV5-6, with 10 bases identical to TRBD2. The ends lost 4 bases at V and 6 bases at J; junction bases unmatched: 4. The germline V gene has CDR1 SGHDT and CDR2 YYEEEE. The CDR3 loop spans 13 amino acids. The CDR3 DNA sequence: TGTGCCAGCAGCCTGGGACTAGCGAGCGAGCAGTACTTC. Amino acids: CASSLGLASEQYF.

A single count supports this clone. The chain links TRBV15 to TRBJ1-2, with D maybe TRBD1 (6 bases). The germline V gene has CDR1 LNHNV and CDR2 YYDKDF (reference sequence). The CDR3 loop spans 14 amino acids. Trimming left V 0 bases short and J 8 bases short, with 13 bases between. CDR3 sequence reads: CATSREGAQEGYTF. The DNA of the CDR3 is TGTGCCACCAGCAGAGAGGGGGCCCAAGAGGGCTACACCTTC.

The gene calls are TRBV19 and TRBJ1-4, with D unclear. The V and J ends lost 4 bases and 14 bases respectively, with 11 bases between them. The V gene's germline CDR1 is LNHDA and CDR2 SQIVND (reference sequence). The CDR3 contains 11 residues. The CDR3 nucleotides are TGTGCCAGTAGTACGGAGCTGTGGCTGTTTTTT. The encoded protein is CASSTELWLFF.

The V and J genes are TRBV24-1 and TRBJ1-5, with 8 bases identical to TRBD1. The CDR3 sequence is 16 residues long. Germline V gives CDR1 KGHDR, CDR2 SFDVKD. V lost 2 bases to trimming and J lost 4 bases; unmatched junction nucleotides: 6. The CDR3, as DNA: TGTGCCACCAGTGATTCCTCTGGACAGGGAAATCAGCCCCAGCATTTT. It translates to CATSDSSGQGNQPQHF.

The V call is TRBV27, the J call TRBJ1-5; D perhaps matches TRBD1 (5 bases). The germline V gene encodes CDR1 MNHEY and CDR2 SMNVEV (reference sequence). Trimming removed 6 bases from V and 1 base from J, with 13 bases in between. The CDR3 runs to 15 residues. The DNA for the CDR3 is TGTGCCAGCAGCCTGGAGGGGTTCAGCAATCAGCCCCAGCATTTT. Translated, it gives CASSLEGFSNQPQHF.

This rearrangement joins TRBV4-3 to TRBJ2-2; TRBD1 matches at 10 bases. There are 16 residues in the CDR3. V trimming: 4 bases; J trimming: 5 bases; junction bases outside the gene matches: 7. CDR1 LGHNA and CDR2 YSLEER come from the germline V gene. CDR3 sequence (DNA): TGCGCCAGCAGCCGCCCGACAGGGGGCGGGACCGGGGAGCTGTTTTTT. This gives the protein CASSRPTGGGTGELFF.

To note about this clone: Other nucleotide sequences from this sample produce the same CDR3. The gene calls are TRBV14 and TRBJ1-1; D perhaps matches TRBD1 (5 bases). Germline-derived CDR1 and CDR2 are SGHDN and FVKESK. V was shortened by 1 base and J by 2 bases, with 11 bases between the two germline ends. The CDR3 has 15 residues. The chain's CDR3 is CASSQGAGVNTEAFF. CDR3 DNA: TGTGCCAGCAGCCAAGGGGCGGGGGTAAACACTGAAGCTTTCTTT. Full variable domain (remainder filled in from reference TRBV14 and TRBJ1-1): EAGVTQFPSHSVIEKGQTVTLRCDPISGHDNLYWYRRVMGKEIKFLLHFVKESKQDESGMPNNRFLAERTGGTYSTLKVQPAELEDSGVYFCASSQGAGVNTEAFFGQGTRLTVV.

The chain carries TRBV18 and TRBJ2-1, with 9 nucleotides matching TRBD2. V lost 0 bases, J lost 0 bases, and 3 bases stayed unmatched. Germline-derived CDR1 and CDR2 are KGHSH and LQKENI. This CDR3 spans 17 amino acids. CDR3 in amino acids: CASSPPQRGASYNEQFF. CDR3 DNA sequence: TGTGCCAGCTCACCACCCCAGCGGGGGGCCTCCTACAATGAGCAGTTCTTC.

This clone was seen a handful of times. The chain couples TRBV14 to TRBJ1-6; no firm D call. The germline gives CDR1 SGHDN, CDR2 FVKESK. This CDR3 contains 15 residues. Trimming stripped 4 bases from V and 9 bases from J, with 16 bases between. CDR3 coding DNA: TGTGCCAGCAGCCGGACGACCTTTGGAAGTTCACCCCTCCACTTT. Protein product: CASSRTTFGSSPLHF.

The chain joins TRBV10-3 to TRBJ2-1; 10 nucleotides line up with TRBD2. The CDR3 loop spans 17 amino acids. Germline V lookup: CDR1 ENHRY, CDR2 SYGVKD. Trimming at V came to 2 bases and at J to 0 bases, leaving 4 bases not matched to a gene. The chain's CDR3 is CAISEERGGSSYNEQFF. The CDR3 nucleotides are TGTGCCATCAGTGAGGAGCGGGGGGGAAGCTCCTACAATGAGCAGTTCTTC.

This chain connects TRBV6-6 to TRBJ1-4; 7 nucleotides line up with TRBD1. Per the germline V gene, CDR1 is MNHNY and CDR2 is SVGAGI (reference sequence). Losses at the gene ends were 6 bases for V and 2 bases for J; bases not matched to a gene: 6. This CDR3 is 15 amino acids long. CDR3 loop: CASSLPGQTNEKLFF. CDR3 nucleotide sequence: TGTGCCAGCAGCCTACCGGGACAGACTAATGAAAAACTGTTTTTT.